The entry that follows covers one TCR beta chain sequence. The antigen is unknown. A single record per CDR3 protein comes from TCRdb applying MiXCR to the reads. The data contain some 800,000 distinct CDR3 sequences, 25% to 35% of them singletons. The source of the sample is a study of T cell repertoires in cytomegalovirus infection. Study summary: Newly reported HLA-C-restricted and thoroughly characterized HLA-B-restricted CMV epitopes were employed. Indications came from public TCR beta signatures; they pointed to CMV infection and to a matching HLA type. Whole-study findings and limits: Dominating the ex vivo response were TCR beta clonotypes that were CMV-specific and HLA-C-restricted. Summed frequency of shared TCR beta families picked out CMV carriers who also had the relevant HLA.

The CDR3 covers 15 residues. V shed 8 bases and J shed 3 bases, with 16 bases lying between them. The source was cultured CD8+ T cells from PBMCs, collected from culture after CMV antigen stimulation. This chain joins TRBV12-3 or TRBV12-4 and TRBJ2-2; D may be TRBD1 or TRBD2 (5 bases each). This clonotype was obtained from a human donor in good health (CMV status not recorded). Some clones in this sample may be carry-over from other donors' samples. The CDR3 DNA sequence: TGTGCCAGCTGGGTGGGGGAGAGTTACACCGGGGAGCTGTTTTTT. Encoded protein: CASWVGESYTGELFF.